This TCR beta chain came from a study of cytomegalovirus exposure and HLA in healthy donors. Regarding the study as a whole: There were some public TCRs occurring in many donors, but most TCR sequences were rare. Reportedly, diagnosis of cytomegalovirus status by the classifier showed high specificity and sensitivity.

As concerns this clone: Its target is unknown.

Germline V gene data show CDR1 as SEHNR and CDR2 as FQNEAQ (reference sequence). The CDR3 contains 14 residues. Trimming at V came to 1 base and at J to 4 bases, leaving 2 bases not matched to a gene. Generated by immunoSEQ multiplex PCR, the TCRdb table keeps only in-frame clones and is missing some. The table has hundreds of thousands of clones, approximately 90% seen once. The clonotype originates from a man aged 18-30 years in good health and CMV-seronegative. The sample comprised PBMCs. This sequence joins TRBV7-9 and TRBJ2-5; 8 positions agree with TRBD1. CDR3 bases: TGTGCCAGCAGCTTAGGACAGGGGTTAGAGACCCAGTACTTC. Translation: CASSLGQGLETQYF. Full variable domain (rest looked up from reference TRBV7-9 and TRBJ2-5): DTGVSQNPRHKITKRGQNVTFRCDPISEHNRLYWYRQTLGQGPEFLTYFQNEAQLEKSRLLSDRFSAERPKGSFSTLEIQRTEQGDSAMYLCASSLGQGLETQYFGPGTRLLVL.